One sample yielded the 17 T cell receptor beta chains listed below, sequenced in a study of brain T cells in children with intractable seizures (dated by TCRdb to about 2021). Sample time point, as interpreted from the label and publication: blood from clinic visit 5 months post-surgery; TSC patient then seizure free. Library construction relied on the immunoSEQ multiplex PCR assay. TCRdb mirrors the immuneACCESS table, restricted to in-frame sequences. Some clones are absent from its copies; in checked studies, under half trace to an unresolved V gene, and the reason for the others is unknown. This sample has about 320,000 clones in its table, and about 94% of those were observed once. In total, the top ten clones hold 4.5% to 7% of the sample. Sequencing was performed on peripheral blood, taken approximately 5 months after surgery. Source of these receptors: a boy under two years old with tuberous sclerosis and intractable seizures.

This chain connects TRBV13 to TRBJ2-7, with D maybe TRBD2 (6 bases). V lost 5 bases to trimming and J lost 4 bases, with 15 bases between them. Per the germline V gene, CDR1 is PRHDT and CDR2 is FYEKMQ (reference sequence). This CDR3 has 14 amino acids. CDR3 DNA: TGTGCCAGCAGCCCGACTGGAGGGTCTTACGAGCAGTACTTC. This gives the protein CASSPTGGSYEQYF.

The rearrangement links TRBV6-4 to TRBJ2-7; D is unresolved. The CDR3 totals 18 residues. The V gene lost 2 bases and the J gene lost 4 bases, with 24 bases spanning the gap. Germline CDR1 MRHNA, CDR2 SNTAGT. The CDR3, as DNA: TGTGCCAGCAGTGACGATGATGATGTCCAGAGAAAATATTACGAGCAGTACTTC. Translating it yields CASSDDDDVQRKYYEQYF.

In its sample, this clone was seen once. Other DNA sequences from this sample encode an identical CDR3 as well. CDR3 coding DNA: TGTGCCAGCAGGACAGGGGGCACAGATACGCAGTATTTT. This codes for CASRTGGTDTQYF. The V call is TRBV6-5, the J call TRBJ2-3; 8 bases are a match to TRBD1. The germline CDR1 and CDR2 sequences are MNHEY and SVGAGI. V lost 6 bases, J lost 1 base, and 0 bases stayed unmatched. The CDR3 runs to 13 residues.

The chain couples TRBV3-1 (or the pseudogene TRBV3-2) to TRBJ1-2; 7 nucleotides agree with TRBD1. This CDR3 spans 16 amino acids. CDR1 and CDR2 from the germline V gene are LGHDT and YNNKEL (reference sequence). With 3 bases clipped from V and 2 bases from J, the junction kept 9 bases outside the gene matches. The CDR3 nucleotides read TGTGCCAGCAGCCATGGTTACCGGACAGGCAACTATGGCTACACCTTC. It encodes CASSHGYRTGNYGYTF.

In DNA, the CDR3 is TGTGCCAGAAGCACGAGGACAGACGGTCGGGTTTACACTGAAGCTTTCTTT. Translated: CARSTRTDGRVYTEAFF. The rearrangement joins TRBV5-3 to TRBJ1-1, with D maybe TRBD1 (6 bases). TRBV5-3 is recorded as an ORF, its role being uncertain. V dropped 4 bases and J dropped 3 bases, with 22 bases sitting between them. The CDR3 length is 17 residues.

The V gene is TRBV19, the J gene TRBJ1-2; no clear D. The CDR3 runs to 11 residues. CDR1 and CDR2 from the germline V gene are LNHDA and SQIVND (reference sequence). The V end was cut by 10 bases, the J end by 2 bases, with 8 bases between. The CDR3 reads CATGRNYGYTF. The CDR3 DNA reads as TGTGCCACCGGACGGAACTATGGCTACACCTTC.

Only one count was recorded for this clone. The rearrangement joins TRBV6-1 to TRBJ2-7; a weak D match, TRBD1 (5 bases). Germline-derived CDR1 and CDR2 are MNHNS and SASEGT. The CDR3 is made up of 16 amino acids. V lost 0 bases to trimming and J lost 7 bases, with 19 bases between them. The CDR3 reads CASSEAPRTRAGEQYF. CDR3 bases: TGTGCCAGCAGTGAAGCCCCCCGGACAAGGGCTGGGGAGCAGTACTTC.

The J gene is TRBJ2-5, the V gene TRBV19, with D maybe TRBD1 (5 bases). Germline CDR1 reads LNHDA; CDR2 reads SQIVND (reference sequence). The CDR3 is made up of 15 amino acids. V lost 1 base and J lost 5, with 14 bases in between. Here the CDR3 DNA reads TGTGCCAGTAGTATAGCATCTTCAGGGTTCGAGACCCAGTACTTC. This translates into CASSIASSGFETQYF.

CDR3 residues: CASSPLDSYTDTQYF. CDR3 coding DNA: TGTGCCAGCAGTCCCTTGGACAGCTACACAGATACGCAGTATTTT. This sequence joins TRBV27 and TRBJ2-3; possible D gene TRBD1, 6 bases. V was shortened by 5 bases and J by 2 bases, with 14 bases between the two germline ends. Germline V lookup: CDR1 MNHEY, CDR2 SMNVEV (reference sequence). The CDR3 has 15 residues.

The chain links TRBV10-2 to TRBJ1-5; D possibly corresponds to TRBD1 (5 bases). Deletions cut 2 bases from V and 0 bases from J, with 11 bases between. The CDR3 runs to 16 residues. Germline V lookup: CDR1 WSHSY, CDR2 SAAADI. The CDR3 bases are TGCGCCAGCAGTGAGGTTGGGGGATATAGCAATCAGCCCCAGCATTTT. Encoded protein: CASSEVGGYSNQPQHF.

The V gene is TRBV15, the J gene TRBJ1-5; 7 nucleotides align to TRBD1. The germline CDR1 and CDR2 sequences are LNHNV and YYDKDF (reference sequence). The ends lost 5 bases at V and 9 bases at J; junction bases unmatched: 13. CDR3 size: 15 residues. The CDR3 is CATSPPGTAIRPQHF. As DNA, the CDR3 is TGTGCCACCAGCCCCCCCGGGACAGCCATCAGGCCCCAGCATTTT.

The DNA of the CDR3 is TGCGCCAGCAGCCACCCGGGCTCCAGCCTCTTTGCTGGAAACACCATATATTTT. The encoded protein is CASSHPGSSLFAGNTIYF. This chain uses TRBV5-1 with TRBJ1-3; no firm D call. The germline CDR1 and CDR2 sequences are SGHRS and YFSETQ. This CDR3 is built from 18 residues. Trimming took off 4 bases at V and 2 bases at J, with 22 bases between the two ends. Filled out from reference TRBV5-1 and TRBJ1-3, the complete variable domain reads KAGVTQTPRYLIKTRGQQVTLSCSPISGHRSVSWYQQTPGQGLQFLFEYFSETQRNKGNFPGRFSGRQFSNSRSEMNVSTLELGDSALYLCASSHPGSSLFAGNTIYFGEGSWLTVV.

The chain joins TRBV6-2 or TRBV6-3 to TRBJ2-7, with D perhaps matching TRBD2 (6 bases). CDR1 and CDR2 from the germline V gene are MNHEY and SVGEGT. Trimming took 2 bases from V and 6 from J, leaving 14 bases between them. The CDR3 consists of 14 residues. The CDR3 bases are TGTGCCAGCAGTTACAGTGGGAGGCGGGCCGAGCAGTACTTC. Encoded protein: CASSYSGRRAEQYF.

This CDR3 reads CASSFKDGRTEAFF. CDR3 coding DNA: TGTGCCAGTAGTTTCAAAGACGGGAGGACTGAAGCTTTCTTT. The chain is built from TRBV19 and TRBJ1-1; D not certain. Trimming shortened V by 5 bases and J by 5 bases, and 15 bases separated the two germline ends. The CDR3 is made up of 14 amino acids. CDR1 and CDR2 (germline): LNHDA, SQIVND (reference sequence). The full variable domain, its missing parts supplied by reference TRBV19 and TRBJ1-1, is DGGITQSPKYLFRKEGQNVTLSCEQNLNHDAMYWYRQDPGQGLRLIYYSQIVNDFQKGDIAEGYSVSREKKESFPLTVTSAQKNPTAFYLCASSFKDGRTEAFFGQGTRLTVV.

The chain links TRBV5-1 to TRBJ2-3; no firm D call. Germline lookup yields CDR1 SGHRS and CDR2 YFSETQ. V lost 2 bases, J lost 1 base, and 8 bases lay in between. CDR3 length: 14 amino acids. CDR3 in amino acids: CASSFAGRTDTQYF. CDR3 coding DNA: TGCGCCAGCAGCTTCGCCGGGCGCACAGATACGCAGTATTTT.

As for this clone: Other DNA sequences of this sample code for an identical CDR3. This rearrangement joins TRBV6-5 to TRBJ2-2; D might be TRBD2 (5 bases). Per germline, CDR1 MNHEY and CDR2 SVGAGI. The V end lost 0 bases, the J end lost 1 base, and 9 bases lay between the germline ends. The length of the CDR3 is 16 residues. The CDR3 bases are TGTGCCAGCAGTTACTCGAGTGGAGGGAACACCGGGGAGCTGTTTTTT. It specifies CASSYSSGGNTGELFF.

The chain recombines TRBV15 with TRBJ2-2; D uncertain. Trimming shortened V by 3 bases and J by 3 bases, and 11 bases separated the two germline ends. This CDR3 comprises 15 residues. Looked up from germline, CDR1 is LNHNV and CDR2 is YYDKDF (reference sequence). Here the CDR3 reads CATSSMGMDTGELFF. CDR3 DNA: TGTGCCACCAGCAGTATGGGGATGGACACCGGGGAGCTGTTTTTT.